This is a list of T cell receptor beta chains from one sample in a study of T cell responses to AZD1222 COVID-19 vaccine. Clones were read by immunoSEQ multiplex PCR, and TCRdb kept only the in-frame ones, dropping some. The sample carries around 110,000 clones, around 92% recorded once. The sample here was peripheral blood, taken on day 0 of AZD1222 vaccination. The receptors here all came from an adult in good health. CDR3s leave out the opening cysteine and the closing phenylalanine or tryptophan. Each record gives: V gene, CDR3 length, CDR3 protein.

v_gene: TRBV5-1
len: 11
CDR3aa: ASSYSGLDTQY

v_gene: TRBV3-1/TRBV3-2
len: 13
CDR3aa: ASSQDLTDQETQY

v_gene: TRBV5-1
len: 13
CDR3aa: ASSWRTGSSYEQY

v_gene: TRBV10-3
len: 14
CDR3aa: AIRIPSAGGGHEQY

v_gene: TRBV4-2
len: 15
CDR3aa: ASSQRRAQGGNQPQH

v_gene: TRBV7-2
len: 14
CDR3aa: ASSETSGRVGETQY

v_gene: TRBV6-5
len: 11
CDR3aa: ASSYAPSYEQY

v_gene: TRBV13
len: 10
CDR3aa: ASGPNTGELF

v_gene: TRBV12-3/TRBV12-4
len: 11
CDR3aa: ASGTPNTGELF

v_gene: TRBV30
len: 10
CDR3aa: AWSGGFHEQY

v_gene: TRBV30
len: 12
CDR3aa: AWSEGALGEKLF

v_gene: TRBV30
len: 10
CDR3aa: AAGLLGTEAF

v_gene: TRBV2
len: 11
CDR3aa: ATGPGQKETQY

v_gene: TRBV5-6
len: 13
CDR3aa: ASSSLNRDRQTQY

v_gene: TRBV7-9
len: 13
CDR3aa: ASSTARDNYNEQF

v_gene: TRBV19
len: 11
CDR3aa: ATGGAGANVLT

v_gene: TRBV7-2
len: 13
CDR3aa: ASSLAGGLNTEAF

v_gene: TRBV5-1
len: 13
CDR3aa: ASSTGLAGAYEQY

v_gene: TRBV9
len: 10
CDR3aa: ASSVGISGYT

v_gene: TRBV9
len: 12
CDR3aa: ASNLAGYNSPLH

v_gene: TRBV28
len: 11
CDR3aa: ASSSDGNQPQH

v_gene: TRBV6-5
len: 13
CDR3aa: ASRGQGAIGQPQH

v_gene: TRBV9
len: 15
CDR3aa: ASSPHPLKITSNEQF

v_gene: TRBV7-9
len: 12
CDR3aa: ASSSTTGNYEQY

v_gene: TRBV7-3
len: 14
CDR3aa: ASSRQAASGAHEQF

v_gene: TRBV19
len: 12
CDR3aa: ASSSGQGTYEQY

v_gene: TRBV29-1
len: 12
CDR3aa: SVGAVPYTGELF

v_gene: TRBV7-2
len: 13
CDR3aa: ASSLAGGFVETQY

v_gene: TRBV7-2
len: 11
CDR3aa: ASSLGEGTPQH

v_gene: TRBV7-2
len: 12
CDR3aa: ASSLRLSNQPQH

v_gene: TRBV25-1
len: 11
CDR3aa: ASSAGQNYGYT

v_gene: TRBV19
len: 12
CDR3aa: ASRSRGEDSPLH

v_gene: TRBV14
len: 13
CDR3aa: ASSQDRAERDIQY